This T cell receptor (beta chain) stems from a study of T cells in Graves' hyperthyroidism and ophthalmopathy. Clinical symptoms, serum thyroxine, TRAb, thyroid ultrasound and orbital computed tomography informed diagnoses. The investigators amplified TCR beta CDR3 regions from RNA transcripts. A set of HTBI primers served as the primers for a first-round RT-PCR of the TCR CDR3. In TCRdb, the multiplex PCR reads were re-called with MiXCR into one record per CDR3 protein. The sample holds around 500,000 distinct CDR3 sequences, approximately 15% seen once. V was pared by 5 bases and J by 6 bases, with 19 bases between. Germline CDR1 LNHDA, CDR2 SQIVND (reference sequence). The CDR3 runs to 15 residues.

This rearrangement joins TRBV19 to TRBJ1-2; a possible D gene is TRBD1 (6 bases). This TCR was sampled from a woman aged 18-30 years with Graves' hyperthyroidism. The material sequenced was blood. CDR3 loop: CASSVPGGQTHGYTF. DNA of the CDR3: TGTGCCAGTAGTGTACCGGGTGGACAGACCCATGGCTACACCTTC.